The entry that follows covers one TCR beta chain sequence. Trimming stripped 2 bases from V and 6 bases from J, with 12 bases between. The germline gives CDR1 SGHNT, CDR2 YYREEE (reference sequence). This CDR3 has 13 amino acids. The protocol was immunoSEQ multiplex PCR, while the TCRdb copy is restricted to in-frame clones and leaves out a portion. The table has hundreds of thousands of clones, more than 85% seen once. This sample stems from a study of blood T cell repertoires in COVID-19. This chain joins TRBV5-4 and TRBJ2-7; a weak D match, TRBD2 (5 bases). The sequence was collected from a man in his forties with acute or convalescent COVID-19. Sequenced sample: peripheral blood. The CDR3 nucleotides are TGTGCCAGCAGCTTCTACGCCGGGATCGAGCAGTACTTC. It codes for CASSFYAGIEQYF.